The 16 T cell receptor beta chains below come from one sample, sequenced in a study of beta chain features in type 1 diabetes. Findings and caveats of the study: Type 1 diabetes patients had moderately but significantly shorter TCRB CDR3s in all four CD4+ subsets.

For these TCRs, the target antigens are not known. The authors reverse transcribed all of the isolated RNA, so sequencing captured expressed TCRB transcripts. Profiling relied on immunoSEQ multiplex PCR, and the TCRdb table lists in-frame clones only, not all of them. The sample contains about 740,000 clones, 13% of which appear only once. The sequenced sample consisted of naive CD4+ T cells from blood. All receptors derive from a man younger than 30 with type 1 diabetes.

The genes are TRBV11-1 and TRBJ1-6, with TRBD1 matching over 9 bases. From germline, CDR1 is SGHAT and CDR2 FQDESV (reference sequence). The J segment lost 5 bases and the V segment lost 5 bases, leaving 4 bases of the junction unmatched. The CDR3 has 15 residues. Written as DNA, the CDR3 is TGTGCCAGCAGCCCGGGGACAGGGAATAATTCACCCCTCCACTTT. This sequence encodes CASSPGTGNNSPLHF.

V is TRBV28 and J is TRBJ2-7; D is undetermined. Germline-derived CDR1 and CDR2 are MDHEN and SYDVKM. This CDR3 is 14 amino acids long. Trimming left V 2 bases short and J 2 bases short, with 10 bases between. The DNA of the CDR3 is TGTGCCAGCAGTTTAACCATTATACCCTACGAGCAGTACTTC. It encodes CASSLTIIPYEQYF.

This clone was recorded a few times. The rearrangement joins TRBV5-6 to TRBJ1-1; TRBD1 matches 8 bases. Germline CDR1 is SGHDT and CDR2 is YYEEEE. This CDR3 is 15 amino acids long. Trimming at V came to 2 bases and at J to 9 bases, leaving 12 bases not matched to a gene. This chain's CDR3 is CASSFSSGQVSKAFF. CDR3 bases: TGTGCCAGCAGCTTCTCCTCGGGACAGGTGTCAAAAGCTTTCTTT.

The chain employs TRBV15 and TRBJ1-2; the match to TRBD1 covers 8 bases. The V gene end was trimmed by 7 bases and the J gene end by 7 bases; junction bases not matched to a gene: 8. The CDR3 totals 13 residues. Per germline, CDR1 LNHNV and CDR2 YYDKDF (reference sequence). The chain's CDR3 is CATKGGRGLGYTF. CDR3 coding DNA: TGTGCCACCAAAGGGGGCAGGGGGCTTGGCTACACCTTC.

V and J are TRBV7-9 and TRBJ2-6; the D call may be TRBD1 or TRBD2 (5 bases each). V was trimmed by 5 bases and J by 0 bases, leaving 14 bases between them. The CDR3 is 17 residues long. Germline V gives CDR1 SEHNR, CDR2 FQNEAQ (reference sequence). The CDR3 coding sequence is TGTGCCAGCAGCATATCGGGACGGCCCTCTGGGGCCAACGTCCTGACTTTC. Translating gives CASSISGRPSGANVLTF.

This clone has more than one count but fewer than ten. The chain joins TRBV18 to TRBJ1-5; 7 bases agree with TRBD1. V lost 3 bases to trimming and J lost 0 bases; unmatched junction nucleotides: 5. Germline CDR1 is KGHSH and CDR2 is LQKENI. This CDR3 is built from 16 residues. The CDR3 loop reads CASSPGTADSNQPQHF. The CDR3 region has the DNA TGTGCCAGCTCACCCGGGACAGCCGATAGCAATCAGCCCCAGCATTTT.

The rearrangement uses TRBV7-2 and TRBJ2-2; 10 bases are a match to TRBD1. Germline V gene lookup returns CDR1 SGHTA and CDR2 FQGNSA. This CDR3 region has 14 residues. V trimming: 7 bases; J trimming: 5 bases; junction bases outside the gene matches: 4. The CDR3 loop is CASTSGQGTGELFF. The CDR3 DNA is TGTGCCAGCACCTCGGGACAGGGGACCGGGGAGCTGTTTTTT.

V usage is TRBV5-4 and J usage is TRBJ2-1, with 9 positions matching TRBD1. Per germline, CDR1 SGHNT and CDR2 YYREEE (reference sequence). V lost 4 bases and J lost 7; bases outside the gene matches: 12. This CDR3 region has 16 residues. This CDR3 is CASSPGGQGAKNEQFF. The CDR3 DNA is TGTGCCAGCAGCCCGGGGGGACAGGGCGCGAAAAATGAGCAGTTCTTC.

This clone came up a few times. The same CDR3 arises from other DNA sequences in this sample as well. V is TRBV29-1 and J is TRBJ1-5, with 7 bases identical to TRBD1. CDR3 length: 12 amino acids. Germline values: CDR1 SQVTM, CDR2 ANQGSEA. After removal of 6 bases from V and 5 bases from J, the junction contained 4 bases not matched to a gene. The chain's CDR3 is CSVGTGDQPQHF. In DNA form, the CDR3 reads TGCAGCGTAGGTACAGGGGATCAGCCCCAGCATTTT.

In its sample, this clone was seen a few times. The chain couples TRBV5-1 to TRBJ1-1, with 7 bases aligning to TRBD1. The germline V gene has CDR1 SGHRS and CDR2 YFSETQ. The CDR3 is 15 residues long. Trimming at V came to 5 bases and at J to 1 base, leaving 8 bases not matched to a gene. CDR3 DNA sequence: TGCGCCAGCAGGGCCGAGACAGGGTGGAACACTGAAGCTTTCTTT. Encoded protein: CASRAETGWNTEAFF.

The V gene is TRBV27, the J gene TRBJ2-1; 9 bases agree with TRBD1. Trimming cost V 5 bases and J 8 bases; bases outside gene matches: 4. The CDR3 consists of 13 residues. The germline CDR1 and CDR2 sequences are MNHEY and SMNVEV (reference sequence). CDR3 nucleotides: TGTGCCAGCAGTACCCGGACAGGGGATGAGCAGTTCTTC. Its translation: CASSTRTGDEQFF.

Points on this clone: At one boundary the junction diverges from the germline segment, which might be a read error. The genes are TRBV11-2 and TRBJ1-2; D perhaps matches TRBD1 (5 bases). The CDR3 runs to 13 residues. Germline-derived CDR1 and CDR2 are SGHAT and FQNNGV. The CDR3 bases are TGTGCCAGCAGTTTAGGTGACAGTTATGGCTACACCTTC. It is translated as CASSLGDSYGYTF.

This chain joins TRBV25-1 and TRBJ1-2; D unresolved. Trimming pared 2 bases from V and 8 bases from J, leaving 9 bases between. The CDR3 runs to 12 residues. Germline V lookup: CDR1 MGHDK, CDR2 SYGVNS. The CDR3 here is CASSEGPWGYTF. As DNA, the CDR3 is TGTGCCAGCAGTGAAGGGCCTTGGGGCTACACCTTC.

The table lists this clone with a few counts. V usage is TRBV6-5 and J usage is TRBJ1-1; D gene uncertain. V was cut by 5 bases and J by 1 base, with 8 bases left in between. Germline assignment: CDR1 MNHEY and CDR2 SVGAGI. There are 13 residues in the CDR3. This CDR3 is CASSEDKNTEAFF. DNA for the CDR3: TGTGCCAGCAGTGAAGACAAGAACACTGAAGCTTTCTTT.

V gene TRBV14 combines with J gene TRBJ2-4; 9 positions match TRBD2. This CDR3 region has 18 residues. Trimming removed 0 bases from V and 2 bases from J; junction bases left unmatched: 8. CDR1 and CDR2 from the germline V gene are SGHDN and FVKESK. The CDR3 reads CASSQDAVAGVTKNIQYF. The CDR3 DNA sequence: TGTGCCAGCAGCCAAGATGCAGTAGCGGGGGTAACCAAAAACATTCAGTACTTC.

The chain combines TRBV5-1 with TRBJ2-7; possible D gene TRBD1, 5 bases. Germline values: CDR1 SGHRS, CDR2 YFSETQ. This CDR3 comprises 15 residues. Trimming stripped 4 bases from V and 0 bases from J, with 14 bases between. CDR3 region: CASSLDSLNSYEQYF. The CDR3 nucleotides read TGCGCCAGCAGCCTTGACAGTTTAAACTCCTACGAGCAGTACTTC.